This passage covers 17 T cell receptor beta chains from one sample sequenced in a study of patients and donors after allogeneic stem cell transplantation. TCRdb ran MiXCR on the RT-PCR reads and lists one entry per CDR3 protein. The sample records about 57,000 distinct CDR3 sequences, about an eighth being singletons. Sequencing was done on a sample of blood, either unsorted or a sorted T cell fraction (not recorded which). All receptors come from a human donor who was either an allogeneic HSCT recipient or a stem cell or donor lymphocyte infusion donor (not recorded which). It is not recorded whose cells these are; they may come from a transplant donor.

The chain employs TRBV6-5 and TRBJ2-5; tentative D call: TRBD2 (5 bases). CDR1 is MNHEY, CDR2 SVGAGI, per germline. CDR3 length: 16 residues. Trimming shortened V by 0 bases and J by 1 base, and 12 bases separated the two germline ends. The CDR3 loop is CASSYSPGSGQETQYF. CDR3 DNA sequence: TGTGCCAGCAGTTACTCGCCGGGGTCGGGCCAAGAGACCCAGTACTTC.

A few counts support this clonotype. The chain has TRBV7-2 and TRBJ2-2; D is undetermined. This CDR3 contains 13 residues. Germline CDR1 is SGHTA and CDR2 is FQGNSA. V gave up 4 bases and J gave up 0 bases, with 3 bases separating them. The CDR3 reads CASSSPNTGELFF. The CDR3 DNA sequence: TGTGCCAGCAGCTCCCCGAACACCGGGGAGCTGTTTTTT.

As regards this clonotype: Here the CDR3 omits its conserved ending phenylalanine or tryptophan, so a read error is the likely source. V is TRBV7-6 and J is TRBJ2-7, with 9 bases aligning to TRBD1. The V segment lost 4 bases and the J segment 2 bases; nucleotides outside the gene matches: 6. The CDR3 has 15 amino acids. Germline loops: CDR1 SGHVS, CDR2 FNYEAQ. CDR3 amino acids: CASSSGQGIAYEQYL. The CDR3 nucleotides are TGTGCCAGCAGCTCGGGACAGGGAATCGCCTACGAGCAGTACCTC.

At least ten counts were recorded for this clonotype. The chain links TRBV12-3 or TRBV12-4 to TRBJ2-1, with D unclear. V was trimmed by 3 bases and J by 3 bases, leaving 3 bases between them. The CDR3 is made up of 12 amino acids. The CDR3 DNA follows: TGTGCCAGCAGTTTGGGCTACAATGAGCAGTTCTTC. It codes for CASSLGYNEQFF.

This clonotype was picked up a small number of times. The chain couples TRBV7-2 to TRBJ2-3; D possibly corresponds to TRBD2 (10 bases). The CDR3 length is 18 residues. V was cut by 5 bases and J by 2 bases, with 23 bases left in between. The germline V gene encodes CDR1 SGHTA and CDR2 FQGNSA. This CDR3 reads CASSADRGGLAFTDTQYF. The CDR3 nucleotides are TGTGCCAGCAGCGCCGACAGGGGGGGACTAGCGTTCACAGATACGCAGTATTTT.

There are many counts of this clonotype. The rearrangement joins TRBV10-1 to TRBJ2-7, with TRBD2 as a possible D gene (5 bases). The CDR3 sequence is 14 residues long. Germline V gene sequence: CDR1 WNHNN, CDR2 SYGVQD (reference sequence). The V end was cut by 3 bases, the J end by 5 bases, with 14 bases between. The CDR3 sequence is CASSDGSSQDEQYF. For the CDR3, the DNA is TGCGCCAGCAGTGATGGGAGCTCCCAAGACGAGCAGTACTTC.

The chain carries TRBV25-1 and TRBJ1-6, with a possible D match to TRBD1 (6 bases). V was cut by 5 bases and J by 6 bases, with 14 bases left in between. This CDR3 contains 15 residues. Germline lookup yields CDR1 MGHDK and CDR2 SYGVNS. Here the CDR3 DNA reads TGTGCCAGCAGTATACAGGGAAGTGGTAATTCACCCCTCCACTTT. It specifies CASSIQGSGNSPLHF.

This chain joins TRBV5-5 and TRBJ2-7; 9 positions agree with TRBD1. The CDR3 consists of 14 residues. In germline, CDR1 is SGHKS, CDR2 YYEKEE (reference sequence). J lost 2 bases, V lost 2 bases, and 2 bases had no gene match. CDR3 residues: CASSFRTGAYEQYF. CDR3 DNA: TGTGCCAGCAGCTTCCGGACAGGGGCCTACGAGCAGTACTTC.

This clonotype has more than one count but fewer than ten. The gene calls are TRBV6-1 and TRBJ2-3; 7 bases map to TRBD1. This CDR3 is 15 amino acids long. V was pared by 0 bases and J by 6 bases, with 6 bases of the junction left unmatched. Germline V gene data show CDR1 as MNHNS and CDR2 as SASEGT. This chain's CDR3 is CASSEALEGADTQYF. The CDR3 DNA reads TGTGCCAGCAGTGAAGCGCTTGAGGGGGCGGATACGCAGTATTTT.

This clonotype was seen only a few times. The chain couples TRBV24-1 to TRBJ2-2, with D perhaps being TRBD1 or TRBD2 (5 bases each). The CDR3 is 15 amino acids. The ends were cut back, 2 bases at V and 10 bases at J, with 16 bases in the middle. Germline V gene data show CDR1 as KGHDR and CDR2 as SFDVKD. The CDR3 DNA reads as TGTGCCACCAGTGATTCCGGGACCTATCGTGAGGAGCTGTTTTTT. It translates to CATSDSGTYREELFF.

The rearrangement uses TRBV27 and TRBJ2-1; possibly TRBD2 for D (7 bases). The CDR3 consists of 16 residues. The V gene's germline CDR1 is MNHEY and CDR2 SMNVEV (reference sequence). The V gene lost 0 bases and the J gene lost 4 bases, with 13 bases spanning the gap. The DNA for the CDR3 is TGTGCCAGCAGTTTATCAGGGGAGGGGGTTTACAATGAGCAGTTCTTC. It is translated as CASSLSGEGVYNEQFF.

This clonotype appeared a few times. With a much larger clone just one base away, this may be a read error. This chain connects TRBV6-5 to TRBJ1-2; D not resolved. Looked up from germline, CDR1 is MNHEY and CDR2 is SVGAGI. The CDR3 covers 13 residues. CDR3 region: CASSPQTNYAYTF. CDR3 nucleotide sequence: TGTGCCAGCAGTCCCCAGACCAACTATGCCTACACCTTC.

This clonotype has just a few counts. The J gene is TRBJ2-7, the V gene TRBV9; perhaps TRBD2 as D (6 bases). V was pared by 0 bases and J by 6 bases, with 13 bases between. This CDR3 has 14 amino acids. Germline-derived CDR1 and CDR2 are SGDLS and YYNGEE. The CDR3 spells CASSVGMGGIEQYF. Written as DNA, the CDR3 is TGTGCCAGCAGCGTAGGAATGGGCGGGATCGAGCAGTACTTC.

This clonotype was detected many times. The gene calls are TRBV5-6 and TRBJ1-1; 8 bases fit TRBD1. CDR1 is SGHDT and CDR2 is YYEEEE in the germline V gene. The V and J ends lost 3 bases and 1 base, in that order; junction bases with no gene match: 8. This CDR3 region has 16 residues. CDR3 nucleotides: TGTGCCAGCAGCTCACCCGGTGGACAGGGGAACACTGAAGCTTTCTTT. It codes for CASSSPGGQGNTEAFF.

The chain has TRBV5-1 and TRBJ2-2; D may be TRBD2 (5 bases). The V gene lost 3 bases and the J gene lost 3 bases, with 18 bases spanning the gap. The CDR3 runs to 17 residues. Germline CDR1 and CDR2: SGHRS and YFSETQ. Written as DNA, the CDR3 is TGCGCCAGCAGCTGGGGAATTGACGGAGGTCACACCGGGGAGCTGTTTTTT. Translation: CASSWGIDGGHTGELFF.

This clonotype was seen repeatedly, ten times or more. The chain couples TRBV6-5 to TRBJ1-2; D is uncertain. The CDR3 has 14 amino acids. CDR1 and CDR2 from the germline V gene are MNHEY and SVGAGI. Trimming pared 2 bases from V and 6 bases from J, leaving 13 bases between. The CDR3 sequence: CASSYGVREDGYTF. CDR3 nucleotides: TGTGCCAGCAGTTACGGTGTGAGGGAGGATGGCTACACCTTC.

This clonotype was counted ten times or more. The V and J genes are TRBV7-6 and TRBJ1-5; possible D gene TRBD1, 6 bases. Germline CDR1 is SGHVS and CDR2 is FNYEAQ. This CDR3 has 21 residues. The V and J ends lost 2 bases and 0 bases respectively, with 26 bases between them. CDR3 nucleotides: TGTGCCAGCAGCTTAAGAGGGGGGGGCGTATGCCTCTACCATAGCAATCAGCCCCAGCATTTT. Protein: CASSLRGGGVCLYHSNQPQHF.